This T cell receptor beta chain was retrieved from a study of T-cell reconstitution after alpha-beta-depleted transplantation in children. The ends lost 5 bases at V and 4 bases at J; junction bases unmatched: 10. Germline V gene lookup returns CDR1 SGHVS and CDR2 FQNEAQ. The CDR3 has 16 residues. Unique molecular identifiers were incorporated into the prepared TCRbeta library. One entry per CDR3 protein, called by TCRdb with MiXCR from the PCR reads. The sample comprises around 700,000 distinct CDR3 sequences, approximately 14% of which are singletons, and around 0.8% rests with the top ten. This clonotype was detected a few times.

This clonotype was sampled from a girl under 10 years old with congenital amegakaryocytic thrombocytopenia, due to receive a stem cell transplant. The input for sequencing was PBMCs, taken before TCRalphabeta/CD19-depleted stem cell transplant. The chain recombines TRBV7-8 with TRBJ2-7; TRBD2 matches at 11 bases. The CDR3 DNA reads TGTGCCAGCAGCGTCATCCCTAGCGGGAGGAAATACGAGCAGTACTTC. Translated, it gives CASSVIPSGRKYEQYF.